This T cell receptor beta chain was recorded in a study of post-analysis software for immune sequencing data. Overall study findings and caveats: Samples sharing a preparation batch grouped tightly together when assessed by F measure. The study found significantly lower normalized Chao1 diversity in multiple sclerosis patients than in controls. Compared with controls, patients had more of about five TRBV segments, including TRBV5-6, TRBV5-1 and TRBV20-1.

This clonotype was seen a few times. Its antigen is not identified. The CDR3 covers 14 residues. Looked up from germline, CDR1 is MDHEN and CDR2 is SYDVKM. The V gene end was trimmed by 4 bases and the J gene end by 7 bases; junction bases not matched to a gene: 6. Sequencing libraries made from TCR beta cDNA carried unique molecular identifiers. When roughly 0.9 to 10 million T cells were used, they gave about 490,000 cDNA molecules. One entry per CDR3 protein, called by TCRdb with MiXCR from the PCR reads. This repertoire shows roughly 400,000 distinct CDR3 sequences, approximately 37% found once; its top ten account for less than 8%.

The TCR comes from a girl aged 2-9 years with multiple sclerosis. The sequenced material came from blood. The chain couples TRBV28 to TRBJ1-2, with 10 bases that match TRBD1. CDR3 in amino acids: CASSSGQGETGYTF. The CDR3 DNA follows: TGTGCCAGCAGTTCAGGACAGGGGGAGACTGGCTACACCTTC.